This T cell receptor (beta chain) emerged from a study of monozygotic twins with inflammatory bowel disease. Points on this clonotype: Its target is unknown.

Following a re-call of the 5' RACE reads, TCRdb has one entry per CDR3 protein and lacks DNA. The sample table sets out approximately 400,000 distinct CDR3 sequences. General study findings and limits: Patients with IBD had less TCRbeta diversity (inverse Simpson) than their healthy co-twins. Especially with disease activity, IBD patients had fewer clonotypes in common with others than healthy twins did. A single strong IBD-associated signal or clonotype was not supported by the findings.

The sequence was obtained from a human donor with ulcerative colitis or Crohn's disease, or a healthy co-twin of an affected twin (not recorded which). Sequenced: blood.

This CDR3 is CSVGLGGSSYEQYF. This chain links TRBV29-1 with TRBJ2-7; the TCRdb call, TRBD1, lacks DNA for checking. The CDR3 has 14 amino acids. Germline-derived CDR1 and CDR2 are SQVTM and ANQGSEA.